This T cell receptor beta chain was profiled in a study of CD8 T cells in Susac syndrome. Germline-derived CDR1 and CDR2 are MGHRA and YSYEKL. Germline trimming cut 11 bases from V and 1 base from J; bases unmatched to any gene: 7. CDR3 length: 14 residues. Concerning this clonotype: Its cognate antigen is unknown.

CD8+ and CD4+ blood T cells underwent TCR beta sequencing. Multiple sclerosis controls were treatment-naive patients with stable or active relapsing-remitting disease. The RNA input was roughly 0.5 to 1 ug, and it was reverse transcribed with random hexamers. Multiplex PCR with immunoSEQ amplified the TCR beta CDR3 across 54 Vbeta and 13 Jbeta. TCRdb reprocessed the immunoSEQ multiplex PCR reads via MiXCR and lists one record per CDR3 protein. The top ten clones hold 0.06% to 0.08% of a sample with about 250,000 distinct CDR3 sequences, roughly 93% of them seen once. Study outcomes and limitations: The relatively small number of individuals in the TCR sequencing and HLA analysis was acknowledged by the study.

The sequence was collected from a human donor with multiple sclerosis. The J gene is TRBJ2-2, the V gene TRBV4-1, with 7 bases matching TRBD1. The sequenced sample consisted of CD4+ T cells from PBMCs. DNA for the CDR3: TGCGCCTCTAAGCCAGGGGGGAACACCGGGGAGCTGTTTTTT. Translated: CASKPGGNTGELFF.